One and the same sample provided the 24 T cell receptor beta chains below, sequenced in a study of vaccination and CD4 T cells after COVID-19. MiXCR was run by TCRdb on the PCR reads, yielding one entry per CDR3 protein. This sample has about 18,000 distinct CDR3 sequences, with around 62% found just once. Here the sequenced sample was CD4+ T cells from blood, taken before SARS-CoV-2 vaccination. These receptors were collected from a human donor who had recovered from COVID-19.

The CDR3 is CASSSDRVYGYTF. In nucleotides, the CDR3 is TGTGCCAGCAGCTCGGACAGGGTTTATGGCTACACCTTC. V is TRBV7-2 and J is TRBJ1-2; the match to TRBD1 covers 8 bases. The CDR3 is 13 amino acids. Losses at the gene ends were 4 bases for V and 5 bases for J; bases not matched to a gene: 3. The germline V gene encodes CDR1 SGHTA and CDR2 FQGNSA.

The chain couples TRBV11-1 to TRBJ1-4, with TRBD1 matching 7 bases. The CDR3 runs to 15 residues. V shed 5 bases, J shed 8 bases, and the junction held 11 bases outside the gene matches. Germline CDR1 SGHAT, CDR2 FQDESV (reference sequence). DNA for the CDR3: TGTGCCAGCAGCACCCAACAGGGGACGGGAGAAAAACTGTTTTTT. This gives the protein CASSTQQGTGEKLFF.

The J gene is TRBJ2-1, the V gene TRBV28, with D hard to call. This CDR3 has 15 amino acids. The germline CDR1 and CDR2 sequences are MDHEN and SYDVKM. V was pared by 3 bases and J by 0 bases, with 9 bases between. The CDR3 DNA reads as TGTGCCAGCAGTTTGAAGTCTCTCTCCTACAATGAGCAGTTCTTC. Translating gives CASSLKSLSYNEQFF.

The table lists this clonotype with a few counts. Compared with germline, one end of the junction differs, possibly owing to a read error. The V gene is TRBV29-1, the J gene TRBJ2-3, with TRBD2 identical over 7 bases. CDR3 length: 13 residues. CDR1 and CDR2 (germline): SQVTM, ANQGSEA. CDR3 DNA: TGCAGCGTAGCCCCGACTAGCACGGATACGCAGTATTTT. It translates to CSVAPTSTDTQYF.

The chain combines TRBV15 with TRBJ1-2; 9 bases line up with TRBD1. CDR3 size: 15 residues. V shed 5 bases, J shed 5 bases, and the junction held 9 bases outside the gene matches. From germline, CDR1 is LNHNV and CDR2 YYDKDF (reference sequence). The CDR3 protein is CATSLDVGTGYGYTF. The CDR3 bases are TGTGCCACCAGCCTCGATGTTGGGACAGGGTATGGCTACACCTTC.

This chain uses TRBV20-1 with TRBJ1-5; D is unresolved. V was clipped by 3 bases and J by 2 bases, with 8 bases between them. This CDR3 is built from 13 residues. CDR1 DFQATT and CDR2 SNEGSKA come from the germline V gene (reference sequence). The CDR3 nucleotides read TGCAGTGCTAGTCCAGAGGGCAATCAGCCCCAGCATTTT. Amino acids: CSASPEGNQPQHF.

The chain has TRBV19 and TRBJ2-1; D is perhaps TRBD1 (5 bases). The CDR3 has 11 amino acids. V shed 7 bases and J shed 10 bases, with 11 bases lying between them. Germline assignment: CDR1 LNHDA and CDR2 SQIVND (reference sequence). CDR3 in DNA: TGTGCCAGTACCCGGAAGGGGGAGCAGTTCTTC. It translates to CASTRKGEQFF.

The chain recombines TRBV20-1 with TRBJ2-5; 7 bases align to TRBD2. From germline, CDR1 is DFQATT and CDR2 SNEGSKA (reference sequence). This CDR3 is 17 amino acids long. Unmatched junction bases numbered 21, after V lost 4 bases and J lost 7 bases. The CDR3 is CSATGGATSSVDVTQYF. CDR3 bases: TGCAGTGCTACGGGGGGTGCGACTAGTTCGGTTGACGTGACCCAGTACTTC.

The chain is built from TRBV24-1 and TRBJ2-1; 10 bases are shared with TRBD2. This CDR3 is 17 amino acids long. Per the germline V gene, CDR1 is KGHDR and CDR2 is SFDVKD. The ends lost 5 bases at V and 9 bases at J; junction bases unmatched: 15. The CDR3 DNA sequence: TGTGCCACCAGTGGGCGCACGGGGCTAGCGGGAGCGGGTGAGCAGTTCTTC. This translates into CATSGRTGLAGAGEQFF.

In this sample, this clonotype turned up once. The chain's CDR3 is CASSLYRGLSNQPQHF. CDR3 coding DNA: TGTGCCAGCAGCTTATACAGGGGACTTAGCAATCAGCCCCAGCATTTT. The chain carries TRBV7-2 and TRBJ1-5; 7 bases map to TRBD1. V lost 2 bases to trimming and J lost 0 bases; unmatched junction nucleotides: 4. Germline-derived CDR1 and CDR2 are SGHTA and FQGNSA. There are 16 residues in the CDR3.

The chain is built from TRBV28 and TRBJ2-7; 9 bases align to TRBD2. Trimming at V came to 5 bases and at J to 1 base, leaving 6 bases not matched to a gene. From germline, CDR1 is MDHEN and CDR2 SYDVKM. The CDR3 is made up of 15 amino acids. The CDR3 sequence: CASSLQGLASYEQYF. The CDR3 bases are TGTGCCAGCAGTCTCCAGGGACTAGCTTCCTACGAGCAGTACTTC.

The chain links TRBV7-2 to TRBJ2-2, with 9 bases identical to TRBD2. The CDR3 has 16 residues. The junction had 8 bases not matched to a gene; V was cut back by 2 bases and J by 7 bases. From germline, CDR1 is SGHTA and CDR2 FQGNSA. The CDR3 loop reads CASSLRASGTSGELFF. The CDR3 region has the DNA TGTGCCAGCAGCTTAAGGGCTAGCGGGACGAGCGGGGAGCTGTTTTTT.

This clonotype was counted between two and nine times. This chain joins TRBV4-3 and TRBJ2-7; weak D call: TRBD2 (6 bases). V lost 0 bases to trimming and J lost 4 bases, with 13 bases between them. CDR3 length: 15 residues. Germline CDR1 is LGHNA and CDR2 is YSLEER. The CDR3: CASSQDGRGPYEQYF. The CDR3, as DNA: TGCGCCAGCAGCCAAGATGGGCGGGGACCTTACGAGCAGTACTTC.

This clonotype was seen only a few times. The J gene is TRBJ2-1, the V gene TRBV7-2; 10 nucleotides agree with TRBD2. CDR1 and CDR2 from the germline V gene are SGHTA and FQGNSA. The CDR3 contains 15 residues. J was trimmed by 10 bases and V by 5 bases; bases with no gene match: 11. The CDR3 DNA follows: TGTGCCAGCAGCACTCAGACTAGCGGGTTTGGGGAGCAGTTCTTC. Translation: CASSTQTSGFGEQFF.

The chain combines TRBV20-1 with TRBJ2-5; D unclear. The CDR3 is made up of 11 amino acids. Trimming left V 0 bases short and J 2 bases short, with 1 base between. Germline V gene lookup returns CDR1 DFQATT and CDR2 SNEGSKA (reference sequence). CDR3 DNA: TGCAGTGCTAGAGAGCAAGAGACCCAGTACTTC. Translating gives CSAREQETQYF.

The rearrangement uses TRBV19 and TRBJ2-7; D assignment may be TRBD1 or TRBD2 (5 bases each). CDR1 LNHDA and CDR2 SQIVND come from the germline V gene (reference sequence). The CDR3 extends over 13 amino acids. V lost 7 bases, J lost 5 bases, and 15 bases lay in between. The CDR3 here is CASNGAASHEQYF. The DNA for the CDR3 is TGTGCCAGTAACGGGGCTGCTAGCCACGAGCAGTACTTC.

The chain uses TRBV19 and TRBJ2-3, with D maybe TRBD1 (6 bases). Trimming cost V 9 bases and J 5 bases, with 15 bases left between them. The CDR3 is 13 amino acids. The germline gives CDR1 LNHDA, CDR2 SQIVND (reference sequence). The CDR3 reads CASNRVSGDTQYF. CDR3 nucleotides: TGTGCCAGCAACAGGGTCTCCGGAGATACGCAGTATTTT.

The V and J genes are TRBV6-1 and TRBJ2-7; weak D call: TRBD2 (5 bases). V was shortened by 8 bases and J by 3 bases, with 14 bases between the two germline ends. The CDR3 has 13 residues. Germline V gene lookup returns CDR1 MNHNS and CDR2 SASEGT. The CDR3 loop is CASWSTSIYEQYF. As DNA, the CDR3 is TGTGCCAGCTGGAGCACTAGTATCTACGAGCAGTACTTC.

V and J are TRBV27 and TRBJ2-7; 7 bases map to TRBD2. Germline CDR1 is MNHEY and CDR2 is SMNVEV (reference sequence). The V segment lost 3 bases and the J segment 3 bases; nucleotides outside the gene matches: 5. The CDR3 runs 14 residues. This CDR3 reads CASSLFGRNYEQYF. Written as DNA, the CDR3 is TGTGCCAGCAGTTTGTTCGGGAGGAACTACGAGCAGTACTTC.

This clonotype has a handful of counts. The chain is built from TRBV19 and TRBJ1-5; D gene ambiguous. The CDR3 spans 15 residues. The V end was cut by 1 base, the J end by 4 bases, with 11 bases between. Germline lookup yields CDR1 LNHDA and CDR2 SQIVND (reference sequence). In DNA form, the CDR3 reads TGTGCCAGTAGTATAGTTGGGAAATCAAATCAGCCCCAGCATTTT. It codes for CASSIVGKSNQPQHF.

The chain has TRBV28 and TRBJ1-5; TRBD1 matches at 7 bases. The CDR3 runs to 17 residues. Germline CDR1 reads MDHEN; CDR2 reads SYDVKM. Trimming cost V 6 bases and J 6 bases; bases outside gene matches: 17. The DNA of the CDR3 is TGTGCCAGCAGCCCCCCCCGTGGAGGGGGCAAGGGTCAGCCCCAGCATTTT. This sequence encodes CASSPPRGGGKGQPQHF. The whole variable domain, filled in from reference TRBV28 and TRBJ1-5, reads DVKVTQSSRYLVKRTGEKVFLECVQDMDHENMFWYRQDPGLGLRLIYFSYDVKMKEKGDIPEGYSVSREKKERFSLILESASTNQTSMYLCASSPPRGGGKGQPQHFGDGTRLSIL.

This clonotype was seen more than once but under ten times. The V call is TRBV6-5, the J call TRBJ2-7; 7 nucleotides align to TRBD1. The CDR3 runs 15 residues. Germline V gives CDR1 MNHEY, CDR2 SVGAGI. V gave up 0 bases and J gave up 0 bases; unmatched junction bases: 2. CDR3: CASSYSRDSSYEQYF. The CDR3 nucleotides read TGTGCCAGCAGTTACTCTCGGGACAGCTCCTACGAGCAGTACTTC.

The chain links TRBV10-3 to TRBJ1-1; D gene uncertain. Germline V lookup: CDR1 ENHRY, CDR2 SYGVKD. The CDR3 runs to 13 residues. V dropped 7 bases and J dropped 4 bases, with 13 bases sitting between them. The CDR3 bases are TGTGCCATCATGAGGTTTGACGGCACTGAAGCTTTCTTT. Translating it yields CAIMRFDGTEAFF.

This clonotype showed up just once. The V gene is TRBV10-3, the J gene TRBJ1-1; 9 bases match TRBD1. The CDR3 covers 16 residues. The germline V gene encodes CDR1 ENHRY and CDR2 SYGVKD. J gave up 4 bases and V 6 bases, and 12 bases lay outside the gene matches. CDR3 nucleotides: TGTGCCATCAGAGACCCGGGACAGGGCATGGGCACTGAAGCTTTCTTT. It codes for CAIRDPGQGMGTEAFF.